The source of this T cell receptor (beta chain) is a study of PD-L1 blockade in urothelial cancer. Overall study context: When blood samples were assessed, the median T cell count was 141,255.

Assay: immunoSEQ multiplex PCR; the TCRdb copy retains only in-frame clones and omits some. The sample shows about 50,000 clones, around 80% of them seen only once. Trimming left V 5 bases short and J 4 bases short, with 17 bases between. The CDR3 spans 15 residues. In germline, CDR1 is MNHEY, CDR2 SMNVEV (reference sequence). Time point: pretreatment peripheral blood. This rearrangement joins TRBV27 to TRBJ1-2; a possible D gene is TRBD1 (6 bases). The sequencing used PBMCs, collected around atezolizumab (anti-PD-L1) treatment. This receptor was identified in a man between 65 and 85 years old with urothelial cancer. The CDR3 bases are TGTGCCAGCAGTCCGGCTGGGGGCAGACTCTATGGCTACACCTTC. Protein sequence: CASSPAGGRLYGYTF.